The 25 T cell receptor beta chains presented below share a single source sample, sequenced in a study of T-cell memory formation after mild COVID-19. Via MiXCR, TCRdb re-called the 5' RACE reads, giving one row per CDR3 protein. The top ten hold around 21% of the sample, which has 300,000 to 350,000 distinct CDR3 sequences, 10% to 15% seen once. The sequenced sample was PBMCs or a T cell subset sorted from them (not recorded which). Receptor source: a man aged 18 to 30 who had mild COVID-19 (a few samples of this study predate the infection). Cell type and time point are not known.

This clonotype was observed a handful of times. J is TRBJ1-3 and V is TRBV5-6; 10 nucleotides line up with TRBD1. In germline, CDR1 is SGHDT, CDR2 YYEEEE. V lost 5 bases, J lost 2 bases, and 4 bases stayed unmatched. This CDR3 contains 15 residues. Here the CDR3 DNA reads TGTGCCAGCAGTCCGGGGACAGGGGCTGGAAACACCATATATTTT. This gives the protein CASSPGTGAGNTIYF.

In its sample, this clonotype was seen a few times. The gene calls are TRBV7-9 and TRBJ1-1; TRBD1 matches at 7 bases. Germline CDR1 reads SEHNR; CDR2 reads FQNEAQ (reference sequence). The CDR3 is 13 amino acids. J lost 4 bases, V lost 5 bases, and 4 bases had no gene match. This CDR3 reads CASSPRGSTEAFF. CDR3 DNA sequence: TGTGCCAGCAGCCCCAGGGGGAGCACTGAAGCTTTCTTT.

This clonotype came up many times. This chain uses TRBV6-5 with TRBJ2-7, with D maybe TRBD2 (5 bases). V lost 2 bases to trimming and J lost 4 bases, with 15 bases between them. CDR1 and CDR2 (germline): MNHEY, SVGAGI. CDR3 length: 15 amino acids. The CDR3 DNA sequence: TGTGCCAGCAGTTACGCCCCAGGTGGCGGGTACGAGCAGTACTTC. This encodes CASSYAPGGGYEQYF.

This clonotype has at least ten counts. The rearrangement links TRBV7-9 to TRBJ2-2, with D tentatively TRBD1 or TRBD2 (6 bases each). CDR1 is SEHNR and CDR2 is FQNEAQ in the germline V gene (reference sequence). The CDR3 has 16 residues. Deletions cut 5 bases from V and 0 bases from J, with 13 bases between. CDR3 in DNA: TGTGCCAGCAGCCCAAGGGGGGTATCGAACACCGGGGAGCTGTTTTTT. Translating gives CASSPRGVSNTGELFF.

This clonotype turned up a few times. The chain is built from TRBV7-9 and TRBJ1-2; D perhaps matches TRBD1 (6 bases). CDR3 length: 13 amino acids. Deletions cut 2 bases from V and 6 bases from J, with 10 bases between. Germline V gives CDR1 SEHNR, CDR2 FQNEAQ (reference sequence). The CDR3 here is CASSLNRDDGYTF. CDR3 DNA: TGTGCCAGCAGCTTAAACAGGGATGATGGCTACACCTTC. The full variable domain, in which reference TRBV7-9 and TRBJ1-2 provide the parts outside the CDR3, is DTGVSQNPRHKITKRGQNVTFRCDPISEHNRLYWYRQTLGQGPEFLTYFQNEAQLEKSRLLSDRFSAERPKGSFSTLEIQRTEQGDSAMYLCASSLNRDDGYTFGSGTRLTVV.

This clonotype was recorded a few times. This sequence joins TRBV7-2 and TRBJ2-1, with D unclear. Trimming removed 2 bases at V and 0 bases at J, with 8 bases between. Germline CDR1 is SGHTA and CDR2 is FQGNSA. The length of the CDR3 is 15 residues. CDR3 DNA: TGTGCCAGCAGCTTAACAGTGAGCTCCTACAATGAGCAGTTCTTC. It encodes CASSLTVSSYNEQFF.

The rearrangement joins TRBV7-8 to TRBJ1-2; D is unresolved. The CDR3 extends over 14 amino acids. Germline loops: CDR1 SGHVS, CDR2 FQNEAQ. The V and J ends lost 0 bases and 5 bases respectively, with 10 bases between them. CDR3 sequence: CASSLASGGYGYTF. CDR3 bases: TGTGCCAGCAGCTTAGCATCAGGAGGATATGGCTACACCTTC.

This clonotype was recorded a few times. In DNA, the CDR3 is TGTGCCAGCAGCGTGACCGGGACCACAGATACGCAGTATTTT. As protein: CASSVTGTTDTQYF. The chain joins TRBV7-6 to TRBJ2-3, with D possibly being TRBD1 or TRBD2 (5 bases each). Germline assignment: CDR1 SGHVS and CDR2 FNYEAQ. The V end was cut by 5 bases, the J end by 2 bases, with 11 bases between. The CDR3 spans 14 residues.

The chain employs TRBV20-1 and TRBJ1-6; D gene unclear. CDR1 DFQATT and CDR2 SNEGSKA come from the germline V gene (reference sequence). Trimming pared 3 bases from V and 10 bases from J, leaving 16 bases between. The CDR3 covers 14 residues. The CDR3 spells CSASGEVLRSPLHF. CDR3 in DNA: TGCAGTGCTAGTGGGGAAGTCCTCCGATCACCCCTCCACTTT.

This clonotype showed up just a few times. CDR3 coding DNA: TGTGCCAGCCGCGGGGGGGGCCGGGATGAGCAGTTCTTC. This gives the protein CASRGGGRDEQFF. This chain joins TRBV7-8 and TRBJ2-1, with TRBD2 identical over 9 bases. Germline V gene sequence: CDR1 SGHVS, CDR2 FQNEAQ. The CDR3 extends over 13 amino acids. After removal of 8 bases from V and 8 bases from J, the junction contained 7 bases not matched to a gene.

This clonotype was recorded at least ten times. V is TRBV7-3 and J is TRBJ1-1, with a possible D match to TRBD1 (6 bases). This CDR3 is 12 amino acids long. With 8 bases removed from V and 3 bases from J, the gap between germline ends came to 10 bases. CDR1 is SGHTA and CDR2 is FQGTGA in the germline V gene. The CDR3, as DNA: TGTGCCAGCTCGGGACACTACACTGAAGCTTTCTTT. This encodes CASSGHYTEAFF.

The CDR3 region has the DNA TGTGCCAGCAGCCAAGCCTTTACAGGGCGGGAGACCCAGTACTTC. Translation gives CASSQAFTGRETQYF. The rearrangement joins TRBV3-1 to TRBJ2-5, with D possibly being TRBD1 (6 bases). The V gene's germline CDR1 is LGHDT and CDR2 YNNKEL (reference sequence). CDR3 length: 15 amino acids. Trimming cost V 1 base and J 5 bases, with 14 bases left between them.

This clonotype occurred a few times. This chain uses TRBV20-1 with TRBJ2-4; weak D call: TRBD2 (6 bases). The CDR3 is made up of 14 amino acids. Germline CDR1 DFQATT, CDR2 SNEGSKA (reference sequence). Trimming cost V 4 bases and J 2 bases, with 12 bases left between them. CDR3 amino acids: CSAKVRGSKNIQYF. In DNA form, the CDR3 reads TGCAGTGCTAAAGTGCGGGGTTCCAAAAACATTCAGTACTTC.

The J gene is TRBJ1-2, the V gene TRBV5-1, with D uncertain. V was trimmed by 1 base and J by 8 bases, leaving 12 bases between them. The germline gives CDR1 SGHRS, CDR2 YFSETQ. The CDR3 totals 13 residues. CDR3 sequence: CASSLNGIQGYTF. In DNA, the CDR3 is TGCGCCAGCAGCTTGAACGGGATTCAGGGCTACACCTTC. The whole variable domain, remainder taken from reference TRBV5-1 and TRBJ1-2, is KAGVTQTPRYLIKTRGQQVTLSCSPISGHRSVSWYQQTPGQGLQFLFEYFSETQRNKGNFPGRFSGRQFSNSRSEMNVSTLELGDSALYLCASSLNGIQGYTFGSGTRLTVV.

About this clonotype itself: A clone one base away is much larger, so this may be a read error. The chain combines TRBV27 with TRBJ1-1; D gene ambiguous. The CDR3 extends over 11 amino acids. CDR1 MNHEY and CDR2 SMNVEV come from the germline V gene (reference sequence). V was trimmed by 8 bases and J by 0 bases, leaving 4 bases between them. This CDR3 reads CASEVNTEAFF. The CDR3 nucleotides read TGTGCCAGCGAGGTGAACACTGAAGCTTTCTTT.

This clonotype showed up just a few times. This chain joins TRBV19 and TRBJ1-5; 8 positions agree with TRBD1. Trimming cost V 1 base and J 5 bases; bases outside gene matches: 7. CDR3 size: 16 residues. Germline V CDR1 and CDR2: LNHDA, SQIVND (reference sequence). CDR3: CASSIVRTGGYQPQHF. The CDR3 region has the DNA TGTGCCAGTAGTATAGTAAGAACAGGGGGATATCAGCCCCAGCATTTT.

The table lists this clonotype with a few counts. The chain employs TRBV9 and TRBJ1-6; D is unresolved. The CDR3 has 12 residues. V shed 6 bases and J shed 3 bases, with 4 bases lying between them. The germline CDR1 and CDR2 sequences are SGDLS and YYNGEE. For the CDR3, the DNA is TGTGCCAGCAACCTCTATAATTCACCCCTCCACTTT. This encodes CASNLYNSPLHF.

The table lists this clonotype with a few counts. V and J are TRBV7-9 and TRBJ2-5; weak D call: TRBD1 (6 bases). The germline V and J ends were trimmed by 4 bases and 7 bases, with 7 bases remaining between them. The germline V gene encodes CDR1 SEHNR and CDR2 FQNEAQ (reference sequence). This CDR3 region has 11 residues. This CDR3 is CASSSGVTQYF. The CDR3 DNA reads TGTGCCAGCAGCTCAGGGGTGACCCAGTACTTC.

The chain employs TRBV5-6 and TRBJ2-7, with 10 bases aligning to TRBD1. The CDR3 is 15 amino acids. Per germline, CDR1 SGHDT and CDR2 YYEEEE. With 1 base clipped from V and 6 bases from J, the junction kept 7 bases outside the gene matches. CDR3 in DNA: TGTGCCAGCAGCTTGTTTGGGACAGGGGCGATCGAGCAGTACGTC. This sequence encodes CASSLFGTGAIEQYV.

This clonotype was counted only a few times. The chain uses TRBV20-1 and TRBJ2-1; D remains unclear. This CDR3 comprises 12 residues. CDR1 is DFQATT and CDR2 is SNEGSKA in the germline V gene (reference sequence). Trimming stripped 0 bases from V and 2 bases from J, with 2 bases between. The CDR3 region is CSARDPYNEQFF. DNA of the CDR3: TGCAGTGCTAGAGACCCCTACAATGAGCAGTTCTTC.

The V call is TRBV6-5, the J call TRBJ2-2, with D unclear. This CDR3 comprises 14 residues. In germline, CDR1 is MNHEY, CDR2 SVGAGI. The germline V and J ends were trimmed by 7 bases and 2 bases, with 11 bases remaining between them. DNA of the CDR3: TGTGCCAGCACCCGCGACACCAACACCGGGGAGCTGTTTTTT. Its protein product is CASTRDTNTGELFF.

In this sample, this clonotype turned up many times. V and J are TRBV7-9 and TRBJ2-5, with TRBD2 as a possible D gene (5 bases). Trimming shortened V by 5 bases and J by 0 bases, and 10 bases separated the two germline ends. The CDR3 has 14 amino acids. From germline, CDR1 is SEHNR and CDR2 FQNEAQ (reference sequence). The CDR3 protein is CASSTTGYQETQYF. The DNA of the CDR3 is TGTGCCAGCAGCACAACGGGGTACCAAGAGACCCAGTACTTC.

This chain connects TRBV20-1 to TRBJ2-2, with a weak D call TRBD2 (7 bases). The CDR3 runs 15 residues. Germline CDR1 reads DFQATT; CDR2 reads SNEGSKA (reference sequence). V was clipped by 1 base and J by 4 bases, with 13 bases between them. The CDR3 spells CSARVGRGATGELFF. CDR3 nucleotides: TGCAGTGCTAGAGTGGGGAGGGGGGCCACCGGGGAGCTGTTTTTT.

This chain connects TRBV6-5 to TRBJ2-5, with D tentatively TRBD1 (5 bases). Germline CDR1 reads MNHEY; CDR2 reads SVGAGI. Trimming shortened V by 7 bases and J by 5 bases, and 20 bases separated the two germline ends. This CDR3 contains 15 residues. CDR3 sequence (DNA): TGTGCCAGCACCACCCAACAGGCAACCGTTGAGACCCAGTACTTC. Translating gives CASTTQQATVETQYF.

The chain is built from TRBV12-3 or TRBV12-4 and TRBJ2-6; TRBD1 aligns across 8 bases. This CDR3 contains 17 residues. Trimming removed 7 bases from V and 1 base from J; junction bases left unmatched: 9. CDR3 in amino acids: CASKTGTGSSGANVLTF. DNA of the CDR3: TGTGCCAGCAAGACCGGGACAGGAAGTTCTGGGGCCAACGTCCTGACTTTC.